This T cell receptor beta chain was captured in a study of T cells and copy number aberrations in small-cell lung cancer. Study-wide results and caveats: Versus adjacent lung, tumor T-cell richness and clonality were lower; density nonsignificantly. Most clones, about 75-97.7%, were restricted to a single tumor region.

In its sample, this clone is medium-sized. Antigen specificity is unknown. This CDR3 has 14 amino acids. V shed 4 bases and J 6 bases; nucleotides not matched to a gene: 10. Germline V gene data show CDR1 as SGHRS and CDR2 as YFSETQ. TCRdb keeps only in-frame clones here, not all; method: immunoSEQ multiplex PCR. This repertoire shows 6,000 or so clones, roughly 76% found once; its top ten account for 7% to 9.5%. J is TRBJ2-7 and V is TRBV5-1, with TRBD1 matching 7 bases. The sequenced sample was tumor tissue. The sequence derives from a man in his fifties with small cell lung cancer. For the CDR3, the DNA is TGCGCCAGCAGCGCAGGCGACAGGGTGGCCGAGCAGTACTTC. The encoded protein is CASSAGDRVAEQYF.